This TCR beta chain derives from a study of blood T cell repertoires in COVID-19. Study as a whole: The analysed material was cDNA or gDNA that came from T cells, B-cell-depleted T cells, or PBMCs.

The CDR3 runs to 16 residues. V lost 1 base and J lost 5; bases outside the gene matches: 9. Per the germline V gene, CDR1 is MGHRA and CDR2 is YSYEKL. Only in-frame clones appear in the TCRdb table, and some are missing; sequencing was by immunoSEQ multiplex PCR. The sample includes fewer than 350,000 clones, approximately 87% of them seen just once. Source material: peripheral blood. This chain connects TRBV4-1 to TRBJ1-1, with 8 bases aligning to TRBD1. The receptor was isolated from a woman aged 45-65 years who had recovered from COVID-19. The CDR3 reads CASSQVAGQGSTEAFF. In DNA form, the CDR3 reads TGCGCCAGCAGCCAAGTGGCCGGACAGGGTAGTACTGAAGCTTTCTTT.